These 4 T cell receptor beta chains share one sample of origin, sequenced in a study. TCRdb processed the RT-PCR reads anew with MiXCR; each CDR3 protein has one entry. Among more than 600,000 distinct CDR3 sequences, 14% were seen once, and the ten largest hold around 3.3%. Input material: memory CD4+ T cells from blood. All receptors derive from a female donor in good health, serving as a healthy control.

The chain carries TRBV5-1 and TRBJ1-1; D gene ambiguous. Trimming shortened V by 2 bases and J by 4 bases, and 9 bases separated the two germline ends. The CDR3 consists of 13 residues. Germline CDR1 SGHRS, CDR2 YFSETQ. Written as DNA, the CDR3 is TGCGCCAGCAGCTTTAGGGAGGGCACTGAAGCTTTCTTT. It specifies CASSFREGTEAFF.

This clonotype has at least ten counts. The CDR3 DNA follows: TGTGCCAGCAGCTTGGTTAGCAGTTACACCGGGGAGCTGTTTTTT. Encoded protein: CASSLVSSYTGELFF. The chain links TRBV5-6 to TRBJ2-2; D gene uncertain. Germline CDR1 and CDR2: SGHDT and YYEEEE. This CDR3 has 15 amino acids. Trimming pared 0 bases from V and 3 bases from J, leaving 9 bases between.

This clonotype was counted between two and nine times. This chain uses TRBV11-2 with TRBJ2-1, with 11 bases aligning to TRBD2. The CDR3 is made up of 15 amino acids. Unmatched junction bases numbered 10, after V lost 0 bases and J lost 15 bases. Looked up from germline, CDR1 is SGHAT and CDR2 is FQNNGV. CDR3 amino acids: CASSLDTLAGVSRFF. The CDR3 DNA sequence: TGTGCCAGCAGCTTAGACACACTAGCGGGGGTCTCACGGTTCTTC. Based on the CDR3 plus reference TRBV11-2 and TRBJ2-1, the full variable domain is EAGVAQSPRYKIIEKRQSVAFWCNPISGHATLYWYQQILGQGPKLLIQFQNNGVVDDSQLPKDRFSAERLKGVDSTLKIQPAKLEDSAVYLCASSLDTLAGVSRFFGPGTRLTVL.

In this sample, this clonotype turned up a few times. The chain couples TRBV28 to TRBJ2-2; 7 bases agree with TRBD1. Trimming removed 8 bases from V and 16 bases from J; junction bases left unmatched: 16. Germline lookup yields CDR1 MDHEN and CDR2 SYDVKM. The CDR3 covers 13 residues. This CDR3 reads CASAQQGPLSAFF. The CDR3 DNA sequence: TGTGCCAGCGCCCAACAGGGGCCACTGTCCGCGTTTTTT.